One sample yielded the 32 T cell receptor beta chains listed below, sequenced in a study of shared clonotypes between healthy human individuals. Data came from immunoSEQ multiplex PCR; TCRdb stores just in-frame clones and leaves some out. Seen here are about 1.5 million clones, approximately 98% observed once, and the top ten hold approximately 0.45%. Sequencing input: naive CD4+ T cells sorted from blood. Documented subset: CD45RA+ positively selected. Every receptor here comes from a young man in good health.

V gene TRBV2 combines with J gene TRBJ2-1; the D gene is possibly TRBD1 (5 bases). This CDR3 region has 14 residues. Germline assignment: CDR1 SNHLY and CDR2 FYNNEI. V gave up 5 bases and J gave up 7 bases, with 15 bases separating them. CDR3 protein: CASSLDSGANEQFF. The DNA of the CDR3 is TGTGCCAGCAGTCTTGACAGTGGGGCGAATGAGCAGTTCTTC. Full variable domain (rest looked up from reference TRBV2 and TRBJ2-1): EPEVTQTPSHQVTQMGQEVILRCVPISNHLYFYWYRQILGQKVEFLVSFYNNEISEKSEIFDDQFSVERPDGSNFTLKIRSTKLEDSAMYFCASSLDSGANEQFFGPGTRLTVL.

As DNA, the CDR3 is TGTGCCAGCAGCCCCCACAAGGGAGGTGGCAATCAGCCCCAGCATTTT. Translating gives CASSPHKGGGNQPQHF. The J gene is TRBJ1-5, the V gene TRBV28, with D uncertain. V dropped 6 bases and J dropped 2 bases, with 17 bases sitting between them. Germline V gene data show CDR1 as MDHEN and CDR2 as SYDVKM. The CDR3 extends over 16 amino acids.

The chain combines TRBV9 with TRBJ2-1; TRBD2 matches 8 bases. Germline CDR1 is SGDLS and CDR2 is YYNGEE. There are 16 residues in the CDR3. V shed 3 bases and J 7 bases; nucleotides not matched to a gene: 12. CDR3: CASSALGTSGSNEQFF. CDR3 coding DNA: TGTGCCAGCAGCGCGTTAGGGACTAGTGGGTCGAATGAGCAGTTCTTC.

V usage is TRBV18 and J usage is TRBJ2-2, with a tentative D call TRBD1 (5 bases). CDR3 size: 14 residues. Looked up from germline, CDR1 is KGHSH and CDR2 is LQKENI. Trimming pared 4 bases from V and 8 bases from J, leaving 14 bases between. The DNA for the CDR3 is TGTGCCAGCTCACGGGCAGGGCGGACAGGGGAGCTGTTTTTT. This sequence encodes CASSRAGRTGELFF.

The chain employs TRBV5-1 and TRBJ1-4; tentatively, D is TRBD1 (5 bases). The V end was cut by 4 bases, the J end by 6 bases, with 19 bases between. The CDR3 loop spans 16 amino acids. Germline-derived CDR1 and CDR2 are SGHRS and YFSETQ. Here the CDR3 reads CASSPSVQGPDEKLFF. The DNA of the CDR3 is TGCGCCAGCAGCCCTAGCGTTCAGGGTCCGGATGAAAAACTGTTTTTT.

This clone was observed a handful of times. V and J are TRBV9 and TRBJ2-5, with D perhaps matching TRBD1 (5 bases). The CDR3 has 13 residues. V was pared by 1 base and J by 2 bases, with 6 bases between. Germline V CDR1 and CDR2: SGDLS, YYNGEE. CDR3 nucleotide sequence: TGTGCCAGCAGCGTAAGGGGTCAAGAGACCCAGTACTTC. Protein: CASSVRGQETQYF.

J is TRBJ2-7 and V is TRBV4-1; the D is unclear. The CDR3 spans 15 residues. V shed 4 bases and J shed 1 base, with 14 bases lying between them. CDR1 and CDR2 (germline): MGHRA, YSYEKL. CDR3 amino acids: CASSRRDIKSYEQYF. As DNA, the CDR3 is TGCGCCAGCAGCCGGCGAGATATAAAATCCTACGAGCAGTACTTC.

About this clone: This sample includes further DNA sequences coding for the same CDR3. The V gene is TRBV28, the J gene TRBJ2-7; D unclear. CDR1 MDHEN and CDR2 SYDVKM come from the germline V gene. Trimming cost V 2 bases and J 2 bases, with 7 bases left between them. CDR3 length: 13 amino acids. CDR3 in amino acids: CASSLEGPYEQYF. The CDR3, as DNA: TGTGCCAGCAGTTTAGAAGGGCCCTACGAGCAGTACTTC.

This clone was observed a handful of times. The chain combines TRBV7-9 with TRBJ2-1, with a possible D match to TRBD2 (5 bases). Germline-derived CDR1 and CDR2 are SEHNR and FQNEAQ (reference sequence). Trimming left V 2 bases short and J 8 bases short, with 7 bases between. The CDR3 contains 12 residues. The CDR3 here is CASSLLADEQFF. The CDR3, as DNA: TGTGCCAGCAGCTTACTAGCAGATGAGCAGTTCTTC.

The chain recombines TRBV9 with TRBJ2-1; weak D call: TRBD1 (6 bases). V shed 3 bases and J shed 9 bases, with 7 bases lying between them. The CDR3 has 11 amino acids. Germline V lookup: CDR1 SGDLS, CDR2 YYNGEE. CDR3 amino acids: CASSGGGEQFF. DNA for the CDR3: TGTGCCAGCAGCGGAGGGGGTGAGCAGTTCTTC.

The V and J genes are TRBV18 and TRBJ2-7, with TRBD2 matching over 8 bases. The germline V gene has CDR1 KGHSH and CDR2 LQKENI. The length of the CDR3 is 15 residues. The V and J ends lost 3 bases and 0 bases, in that order; junction bases with no gene match: 4. The CDR3 region has the DNA TGTGCCAGCTCACCCCTAGCGGGCCCCTCCTACGAGCAGTACTTC. Translation: CASSPLAGPSYEQYF.

With regard to this clone: The same CDR3 can be traced to other DNA sequences in this sample. The gene calls are TRBV18 and TRBJ2-3; TRBD2 matches 12 bases. The CDR3 is 15 residues long. J was trimmed by 3 bases and V by 3 bases; bases with no gene match: 1. CDR1 and CDR2 (germline): KGHSH, LQKENI. The CDR3 nucleotides read TGTGCCAGCTCACCCGGACTAGCGGGGACAGATACGCAGTATTTT. It yields the protein CASSPGLAGTDTQYF.

This chain joins TRBV18 and TRBJ2-5, with D tentatively TRBD1 (5 bases). The V end lost 0 bases, the J end lost 3 bases, and 11 bases lay between the germline ends. Germline values: CDR1 KGHSH, CDR2 LQKENI. The CDR3 loop spans 15 amino acids. CDR3 loop: CASSPPNRLKETQYF. In DNA form, the CDR3 reads TGTGCCAGCTCACCACCGAACAGGTTAAAAGAGACCCAGTACTTC.

The rearrangement links TRBV28 to TRBJ2-2; D remains unclear. Looked up from germline, CDR1 is MDHEN and CDR2 is SYDVKM. V lost 1 base and J 1 base, leaving 4 bases between the germline ends. The CDR3 totals 14 residues. CDR3 loop: CASSLFQNTGELFF. The CDR3, as DNA: TGTGCCAGCAGTTTATTTCAGAACACCGGGGAGCTGTTTTTT.

V is TRBV7-9 and J is TRBJ2-3; D ambiguous. CDR3 size: 15 residues. V lost 1 base and J 4 bases, leaving 12 bases between the germline ends. Germline V gene data show CDR1 as SEHNR and CDR2 as FQNEAQ (reference sequence). The CDR3 reads CASSLDSGASDTQYF. CDR3 sequence (DNA): TGTGCCAGCAGCTTAGATTCCGGAGCATCAGATACGCAGTATTTT.

This chain joins TRBV7-2 and TRBJ1-1, with 8 bases matching TRBD1. Trimming removed 1 base from V and 0 bases from J; junction bases left unmatched: 13. The CDR3 sequence is 19 residues long. Germline V CDR1 and CDR2: SGHTA, FQGNSA. CDR3 in DNA: TGTGCCAGCAGCTTAGGGGCCATCTGGACAGGGCCGTTGAACACTGAAGCTTTCTTT. Amino acid sequence: CASSLGAIWTGPLNTEAFF.

J is TRBJ2-7 and V is TRBV29-1; D unresolved. The CDR3 loop spans 12 amino acids. Trimming shortened V by 6 bases and J by 2 bases, and 11 bases separated the two germline ends. CDR1 and CDR2 (germline): SQVTM, ANQGSEA. Here the CDR3 DNA reads TGCAGCGTCGCAATAACTCCCTACGAGCAGTACTTC. Translating it yields CSVAITPYEQYF.

This chain joins TRBV4-1 and TRBJ2-3, with D unclear. V was clipped by 0 bases and J by 4 bases, with 14 bases between them. CDR1 and CDR2 from the germline V gene are MGHRA and YSYEKL. This CDR3 has 16 amino acids. The CDR3, as DNA: TGCGCCAGCAGCCAAGAGGCCGTATGGGGTGCAGATACGCAGTATTTT. It codes for CASSQEAVWGADTQYF.

This chain uses TRBV27 with TRBJ2-2; possibly TRBD2 for D (6 bases). Germline V lookup: CDR1 MNHEY, CDR2 SMNVEV (reference sequence). The CDR3 totals 14 residues. The germline V and J ends were trimmed by 9 bases and 0 bases, with 11 bases remaining between them. CDR3 sequence (DNA): TGTGCCAGGCGCGGGGCTACGAACACCGGGGAGCTGTTTTTT. This encodes CARRGATNTGELFF.

CDR3 sequence reads: CASSQGTSSLEQYF. The CDR3 DNA reads TGTGCCAGCAGCCAAGGGACTAGCAGCCTAGAGCAGTACTTC. This chain links TRBV4-2 with TRBJ2-7, with 8 bases fitting TRBD2. Germline assignment: CDR1 LGHNA and CDR2 YNFKEQ. The CDR3 spans 14 residues. Losses at the gene ends were 1 base for V and 7 bases for J; bases not matched to a gene: 6.

The rearrangement links TRBV13 to TRBJ2-6; D is unresolved. CDR3 length equals 15 residues. V was trimmed by 5 bases and J by 4 bases, leaving 12 bases between them. Germline CDR1 PRHDT, CDR2 FYEKMQ (reference sequence). CDR3 protein: CASSRSRPGANVLTF. CDR3 in DNA: TGTGCCAGCAGCCGTTCTCGGCCCGGGGCCAACGTCCTGACTTTC.

The chain uses TRBV28 and TRBJ1-2; 8 nucleotides line up with TRBD1. V shed 6 bases, J shed 5 bases, and the junction held 14 bases outside the gene matches. The CDR3 loop spans 16 amino acids. Germline CDR1 and CDR2: MDHEN and SYDVKM. The CDR3 DNA sequence: TGTGCCAGCAGACCCTTCCGACAGGGGCCCGCTTATGGCTACACCTTC. Translated, it gives CASRPFRQGPAYGYTF.

The chain links TRBV7-8 to TRBJ2-1; 9 bases agree with TRBD2. The CDR3 spans 15 residues. Germline-derived CDR1 and CDR2 are SGHVS and FQNEAQ. Trimming cost V 5 bases and J 9 bases; bases outside gene matches: 11. CDR3 residues: CASSASRTSEAEQFF. Written as DNA, the CDR3 is TGTGCCAGCAGCGCCTCCCGGACTAGCGAGGCTGAGCAGTTCTTC. Filled out from reference TRBV7-8 and TRBJ2-1, the complete variable domain reads GAGVSQSPRYKVAKRGQDVALRCDPISGHVSLFWYQQALGQGPEFLTYFQNEAQLDKSGLPSDRFFAERPEGSVSTLKIQRTQQEDSAVYLCASSASRTSEAEQFFGPGTRLTVL.

V gene TRBV7-2 combines with J gene TRBJ2-7; 8 bases are a match to TRBD2. The CDR3 sequence is 15 residues long. Germline trimming cut 3 bases from V and 5 bases from J; bases unmatched to any gene: 9. The germline gives CDR1 SGHTA, CDR2 FQGNSA. The CDR3 spells CASSLGSGRGNEQYF. The CDR3 nucleotides are TGTGCCAGCAGCTTGGGGAGCGGGAGAGGTAACGAGCAGTACTTC.

The V call is TRBV27, the J call TRBJ2-7, with D possibly TRBD2 on 6 matching bases. Germline CDR1 MNHEY, CDR2 SMNVEV (reference sequence). This CDR3 is 13 amino acids long. V was pared by 6 bases and J by 0 bases, with 9 bases between. This CDR3 reads CASSPGLSYEQYF. As DNA, the CDR3 is TGTGCCAGCAGCCCGGGACTCTCCTACGAGCAGTACTTC.

As for this clone: The same CDR3 arises from other DNA sequences in this sample as well. V gene TRBV28 combines with J gene TRBJ2-7, with no clear D. Per germline, CDR1 MDHEN and CDR2 SYDVKM. This CDR3 contains 13 residues. The V gene lost 1 base and the J gene lost 4 bases, with 8 bases spanning the gap. The CDR3 region has the DNA TGTGCCAGCAGTTTATCCAGTCTGTACGAGCAGTACTTC. It translates to CASSLSSLYEQYF. Full variable domain (missing parts from reference TRBV28 and TRBJ2-7): DVKVTQSSRYLVKRTGEKVFLECVQDMDHENMFWYRQDPGLGLRLIYFSYDVKMKEKGDIPEGYSVSREKKERFSLILESASTNQTSMYLCASSLSSLYEQYFGPGTRLTVT.

This chain connects TRBV9 to TRBJ2-7, with 11 bases aligning to TRBD2. J was trimmed by 4 bases and V by 5 bases; bases with no gene match: 2. Germline CDR1 and CDR2: SGDLS and YYNGEE. CDR3 size: 13 residues. In nucleotides, the CDR3 is TGTGCCAGCAGTACTAGCGGGAGTTACGAGCAGTACTTC. This translates into CASSTSGSYEQYF.

This clone was seen a single time. This chain joins TRBV28 and TRBJ1-2, with D hard to call. Germline CDR1 reads MDHEN; CDR2 reads SYDVKM. CDR3 size: 16 residues. V was clipped by 7 bases and J by 0 bases, with 18 bases between them. The CDR3 sequence: CASISNGLGPNYGYTF. The CDR3 nucleotides read TGTGCCAGCATTTCCAATGGACTCGGACCTAACTATGGCTACACCTTC.

This clone was seen just once. This rearrangement joins TRBV7-9 to TRBJ1-1; possible D gene TRBD1, 6 bases. Trimming removed 5 bases at V and 6 bases at J, with 7 bases between. This CDR3 is built from 11 residues. Looked up from germline, CDR1 is SEHNR and CDR2 is FQNEAQ (reference sequence). The CDR3 region has the DNA TGTGCCAGCAGCCGGACAGCTGAAGCTTTCTTT. This gives the protein CASSRTAEAFF.

The V call is TRBV7-9, the J call TRBJ1-2; 9 bases fit TRBD1. J was trimmed by 3 bases and V by 4 bases; bases with no gene match: 3. The CDR3 has 14 residues. Germline lookup yields CDR1 SEHNR and CDR2 FQNEAQ (reference sequence). The CDR3, as DNA: TGTGCCAGCAGCTGGGACAGGGTAGACTATGGCTACACCTTC. Translating it yields CASSWDRVDYGYTF.

The chain joins TRBV9 to TRBJ2-3; 7 bases align to TRBD1. Unmatched junction bases numbered 4, after V lost 3 bases and J lost 6 bases. CDR1 SGDLS and CDR2 YYNGEE come from the germline V gene. CDR3 length equals 13 residues. The CDR3 region has the DNA TGTGCCAGCAGCGGAGACAGGGAGGATACGCAGTATTTT. Translation: CASSGDREDTQYF.

V is TRBV21-1 and J is TRBJ1-1. TRBV21-1 is given as a pseudogene. The CDR3 contains 14 residues. The chain's CDR3 is CASSKTPGSTEAFF. CDR3 nucleotide sequence: TGTGCCAGCAGCAAAACCCCAGGGAGTACTGAAGCTTTCTTT.